This T cell receptor (beta chain) is drawn from a study of blood T cell repertoires in COVID-19. The overall study: Whether acute or convalescent, the COVID-19 samples came from the United States, Italy and Spain. From T cells, B-cell-depleted T cells, or PBMCs came the material, which was cDNA or gDNA.

Per the original methods: Nucleated cell counts were estimated from reference gene primer amplification. The table came from immunoSEQ multiplex PCR; TCRdb's copy has only in-frame clones and leaves some out. The D gene and trimming were derived from the DNA, and the V and J assignments and clone size from that table. Among around 150,000 clones listed, 92% were seen once. The Seattle patients joined while their infection was active and were tracked longitudinally afterward. The V end lost 3 bases, the J end lost 0 bases, and 5 bases lay between the germline ends. This CDR3 spans 12 amino acids. The germline gives CDR1 SQVTM, CDR2 ANQGSEA.

Sequenced input: peripheral blood. The receptor was derived from a man younger than 40 with COVID-19, enrolled during active disease. J is TRBJ1-1 and V is TRBV29-1; D uncertain. This chain's CDR3 is CSVDRMNTEAFF. The CDR3 bases are TGCAGCGTTGACAGGATGAACACTGAAGCTTTCTTT.